Listed here is a single T cell receptor beta chain. The sample has other DNA sequences that encode this CDR3 too. Participant reports of clinical history set cohort assignment. Recovered status applied to Cohort 3 donors who had two consecutive negative PCRs. It also applied to those with clearance or with symptom resolution. The CDR3 loop spans 13 amino acids. Germline CDR1 reads LGHDT; CDR2 reads YNNKEL (reference sequence). The V gene lost 0 bases and the J gene lost 4 bases, with 7 bases spanning the gap. Original analysis: Amplifying reference gene primers gave estimates of nucleated cell counts. Repertoires were generated with immunoSEQ multiplex PCR, while TCRdb's copy carries only in-frame clones and drops some. That table furnishes V, J and clone size, whereas the DNA furnished D and trimming. The repertoire holds roughly 250,000 clones, with about 88% as singletons. This specimen belongs to a study of blood T cell repertoires in COVID-19.

The sample was PBMCs or T cells enriched from blood (not recorded which). The gene calls are TRBV3-1 (or the pseudogene TRBV3-2) and TRBJ2-7, with D possibly being TRBD1 (5 bases). This TCR came from a woman aged 45-60 years who had recovered from COVID-19. The DNA of the CDR3 is TGTGCCAGCAGCCAAGATAGGGGTTACGAGCAGTACTTC. Translated: CASSQDRGYEQYF.